A single sample gave rise to the 11 T cell receptor beta chains below, sequenced in a study of CD8+ T cells in alopecia areata. Extracted RNA was reverse transcribed, and the resulting cDNA served as sequencing template. This table comes from immunoSEQ multiplex PCR, and its TCRdb copy is limited to in-frame clones, with some not included. The data contain under 70,000 clones, roughly 60% of them singletons. Here the sequenced sample was CD8+ T cells sorted from blood, taken at week 0. The receptor source for this set is a human donor with alopecia areata.

The chain employs TRBV30 and TRBJ2-2, with a tentative D call TRBD2 (5 bases). The length of the CDR3 is 15 residues. The V end was cut by 0 bases, the J end by 3 bases, with 11 bases between. Looked up from germline, CDR1 is GTSNPN and CDR2 is SVGIG (reference sequence). In DNA, the CDR3 is TGTGCCTGGAGTGTGTCCCCGGGATACACCGGGGAGCTGTTTTTT. Its protein is CAWSVSPGYTGELFF.

This clone has more than one count but fewer than ten. The rearrangement uses TRBV25-1 and TRBJ2-3; D remains unclear. Germline-derived CDR1 and CDR2 are MGHDK and SYGVNS. V was trimmed by 8 bases and J by 7 bases, leaving 10 bases between them. The CDR3 consists of 11 residues. In nucleotides, the CDR3 is TGTGCCAGCCTACTCGGGTATACGCAGTATTTT. Its protein is CASLLGYTQYF.

This chain uses TRBV19 with TRBJ2-1; no clear D. From germline, CDR1 is LNHDA and CDR2 SQIVND (reference sequence). CDR3 length: 15 residues. Trimming removed 1 base at V and 0 bases at J, with 7 bases between. Here the CDR3 DNA reads TGTGCCAGTAGTATAGGAGTGACCTCCTACAATGAGCAGTTCTTC. Its protein is CASSIGVTSYNEQFF.

V usage is TRBV28 and J usage is TRBJ1-1; D not certain. Germline V gives CDR1 MDHEN, CDR2 SYDVKM. Trimming left V 6 bases short and J 3 bases short, with 8 bases between. The CDR3 is 12 amino acids. CDR3 sequence reads: CASSPGYTEAFF. In DNA form, the CDR3 reads TGTGCCAGCAGCCCCGGGTACACTGAAGCTTTCTTT.

V gene TRBV5-6 combines with J gene TRBJ2-7; D is unresolved. The CDR3 length is 11 residues. Between the trimmed V and J ends, which lost 0 bases and 3 bases, there was a span of 1 base. Germline assignment: CDR1 SGHDT and CDR2 YYEEEE. As DNA, the CDR3 is TGTGCCAGCAGCTTGGGCTACGAGCAGTACTTC. It specifies CASSLGYEQYF.

The rearrangement uses TRBV5-1 and TRBJ1-2; D is uncertain. The V end was cut by 0 bases, the J end by 5 bases, with 11 bases between. Germline-derived CDR1 and CDR2 are SGHRS and YFSETQ. CDR3 length equals 14 residues. CDR3 in amino acids: CASSLAGPGYGYTF. Written as DNA, the CDR3 is TGCGCCAGCAGCTTGGCCGGGCCCGGGTATGGCTACACCTTC.

The chain combines TRBV19 with TRBJ2-1, with D unresolved. The CDR3 consists of 11 residues. V was shortened by 5 bases and J by 4 bases, with 3 bases between the two germline ends. Germline values: CDR1 LNHDA, CDR2 SQIVND (reference sequence). CDR3 in DNA: TGTGCCAGTAGTCAATACAATGAGCAGTTCTTC. Translating gives CASSQYNEQFF. The variable domain in full, with the rest retrieved from reference TRBV19 and TRBJ2-1, is DGGITQSPKYLFRKEGQNVTLSCEQNLNHDAMYWYRQDPGQGLRLIYYSQIVNDFQKGDIAEGYSVSREKKESFPLTVTSAQKNPTAFYLCASSQYNEQFFGPGTRLTVL.

The chain carries TRBV9 and TRBJ1-1; D is unclear. The V and J ends lost 3 bases and 3 bases respectively, with 18 bases between them. CDR1 is SGDLS and CDR2 is YYNGEE in the germline V gene. The CDR3 has 16 residues. DNA of the CDR3: TGTGCCAGCAGCGCCCCCCTTCCGGCAGACCACACTGAAGCTTTCTTT. Translation: CASSAPLPADHTEAFF. The whole variable domain, filled in from reference TRBV9 and TRBJ1-1, reads DSGVTQTPKHLITATGQRVTLRCSPRSGDLSVYWYQQSLDQGLQFLIQYYNGEERAKGNILERFSAQQFPDLHSELNLSSLELGDSALYFCASSAPLPADHTEAFFGQGTRLTVV.

The chain links TRBV7-3 to TRBJ2-1; D may be TRBD2 (5 bases). V shed 3 bases and J shed 4 bases, with 19 bases lying between them. CDR1 and CDR2 from the germline V gene are SGHTA and FQGTGA. The CDR3 contains 17 residues. Here the CDR3 reads CASSLARSRVKYNEQFF. Here the CDR3 DNA reads TGTGCCAGCAGCTTGGCCAGATCGCGGGTTAAATACAATGAGCAGTTCTTC.

The rearrangement uses TRBV7-8 and TRBJ2-2; perhaps TRBD2 as D (6 bases). V was cut by 5 bases and J by 4 bases, with 17 bases left in between. CDR3 length: 16 amino acids. Per germline, CDR1 SGHVS and CDR2 FQNEAQ. CDR3 protein: CASSATTGGGTGELFF. CDR3 DNA sequence: TGTGCCAGCAGCGCAACCACCGGGGGTGGCACCGGGGAGCTGTTTTTT.

This chain connects TRBV27 to TRBJ1-5; no definite D call. The CDR3 sequence is 15 residues long. V was cut by 3 bases and J by 3 bases, with 12 bases left in between. Germline CDR1 is MNHEY and CDR2 is SMNVEV (reference sequence). Here the CDR3 reads CASSFSGVFNQPQHF. CDR3 coding DNA: TGTGCCAGCAGTTTCTCTGGGGTCTTCAATCAGCCCCAGCATTTT.